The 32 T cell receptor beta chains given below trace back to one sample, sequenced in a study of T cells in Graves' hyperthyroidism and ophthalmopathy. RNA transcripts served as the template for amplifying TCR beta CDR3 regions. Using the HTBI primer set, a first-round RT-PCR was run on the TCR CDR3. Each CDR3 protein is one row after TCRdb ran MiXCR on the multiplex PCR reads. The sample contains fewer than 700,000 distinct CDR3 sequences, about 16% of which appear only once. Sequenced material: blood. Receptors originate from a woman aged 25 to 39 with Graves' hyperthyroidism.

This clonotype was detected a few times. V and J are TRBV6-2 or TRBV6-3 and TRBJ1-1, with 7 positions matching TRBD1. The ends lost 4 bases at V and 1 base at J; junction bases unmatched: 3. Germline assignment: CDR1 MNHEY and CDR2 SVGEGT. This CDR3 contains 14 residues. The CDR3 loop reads CASSSSGGNTEAFF. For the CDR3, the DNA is TGTGCCAGCAGTTCCTCAGGGGGGAACACTGAAGCTTTCTTT.

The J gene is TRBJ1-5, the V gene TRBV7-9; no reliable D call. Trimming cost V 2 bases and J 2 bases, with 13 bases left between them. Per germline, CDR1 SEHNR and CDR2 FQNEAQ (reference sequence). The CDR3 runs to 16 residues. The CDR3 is CASSLFPGQGNQPQHF. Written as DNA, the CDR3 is TGTGCCAGCAGCTTATTTCCTGGGCAGGGCAATCAGCCCCAGCATTTT.

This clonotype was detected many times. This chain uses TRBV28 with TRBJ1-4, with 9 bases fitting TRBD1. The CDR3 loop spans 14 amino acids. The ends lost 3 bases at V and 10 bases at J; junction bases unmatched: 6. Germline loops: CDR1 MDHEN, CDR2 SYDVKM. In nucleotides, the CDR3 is TGTGCCAGCAGTTTTCAGGACAGGGGTGGAAAACTGTTTTTT. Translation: CASSFQDRGGKLFF.

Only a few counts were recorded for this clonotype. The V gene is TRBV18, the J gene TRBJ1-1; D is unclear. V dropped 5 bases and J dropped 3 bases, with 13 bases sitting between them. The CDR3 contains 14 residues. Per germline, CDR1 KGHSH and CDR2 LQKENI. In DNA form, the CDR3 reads TGTGCCAGCTCATCATTCCCCGGGGACACTGAAGCTTTCTTT. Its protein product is CASSSFPGDTEAFF.

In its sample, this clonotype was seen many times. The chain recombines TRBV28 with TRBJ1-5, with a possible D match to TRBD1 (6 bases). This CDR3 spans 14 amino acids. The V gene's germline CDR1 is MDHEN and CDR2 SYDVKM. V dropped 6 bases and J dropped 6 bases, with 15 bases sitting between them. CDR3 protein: CASSPDSGFQPQHF. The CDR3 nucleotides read TGTGCCAGCAGCCCGGACAGTGGGTTTCAGCCCCAGCATTTT.

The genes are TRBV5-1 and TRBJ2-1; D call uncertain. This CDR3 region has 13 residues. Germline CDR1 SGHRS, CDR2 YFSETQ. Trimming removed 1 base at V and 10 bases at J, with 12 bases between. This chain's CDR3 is CASSLQVNLEQFF. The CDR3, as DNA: TGCGCCAGCAGCTTGCAAGTTAACTTGGAGCAGTTCTTC. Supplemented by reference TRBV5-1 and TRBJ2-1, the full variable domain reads KAGVTQTPRYLIKTRGQQVTLSCSPISGHRSVSWYQQTPGQGLQFLFEYFSETQRNKGNFPGRFSGRQFSNSRSEMNVSTLELGDSALYLCASSLQVNLEQFFGPGTRLTVL.

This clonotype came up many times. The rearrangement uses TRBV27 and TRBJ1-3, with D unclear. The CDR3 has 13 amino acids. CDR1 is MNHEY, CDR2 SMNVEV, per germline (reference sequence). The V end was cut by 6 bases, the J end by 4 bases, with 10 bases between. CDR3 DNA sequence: TGTGCCAGCAGCTCCGGGCTAGGAAACACCATATATTTT. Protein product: CASSSGLGNTIYF.

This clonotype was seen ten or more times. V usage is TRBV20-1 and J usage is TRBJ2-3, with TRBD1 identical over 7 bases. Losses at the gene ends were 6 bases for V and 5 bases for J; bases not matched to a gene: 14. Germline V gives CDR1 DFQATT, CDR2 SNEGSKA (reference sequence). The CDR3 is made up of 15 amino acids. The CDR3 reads CSAGGQEIFGDTQYF. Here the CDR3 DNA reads TGCAGTGCAGGAGGACAGGAGATTTTCGGAGATACGCAGTATTTT.

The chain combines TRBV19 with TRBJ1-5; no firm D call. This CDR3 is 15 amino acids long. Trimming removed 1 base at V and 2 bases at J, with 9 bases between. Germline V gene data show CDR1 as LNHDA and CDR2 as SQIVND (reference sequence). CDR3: CASSIAGDGNQPQHF. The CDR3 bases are TGTGCCAGTAGTATAGCCGGGGATGGCAATCAGCCCCAGCATTTT.

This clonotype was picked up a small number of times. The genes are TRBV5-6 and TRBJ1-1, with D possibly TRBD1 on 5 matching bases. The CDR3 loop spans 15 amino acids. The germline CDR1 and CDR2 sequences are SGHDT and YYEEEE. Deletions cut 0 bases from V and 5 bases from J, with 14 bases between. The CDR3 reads CASSLVGWGGTEAFF. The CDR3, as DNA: TGTGCCAGCAGCTTGGTCGGGTGGGGGGGGACTGAAGCTTTCTTT.

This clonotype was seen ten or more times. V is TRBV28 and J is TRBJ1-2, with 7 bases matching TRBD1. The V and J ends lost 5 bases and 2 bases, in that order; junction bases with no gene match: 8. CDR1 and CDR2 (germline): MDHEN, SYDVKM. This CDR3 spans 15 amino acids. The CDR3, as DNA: TGTGCCAGCAGTCCTGGACAGGCGTTGAACTATGGCTACACCTTC. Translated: CASSPGQALNYGYTF.

CDR3 DNA sequence: TGTGCCAGCAGCTTAATTAAGGCAGATACGCAGTATTTT. This sequence encodes CASSLIKADTQYF. V and J are TRBV7-3 and TRBJ2-3; the D is unclear. The CDR3 is 13 amino acids. Looked up from germline, CDR1 is SGHTA and CDR2 is FQGTGA. The V end lost 1 base, the J end lost 4 bases, and 6 bases lay between the germline ends.

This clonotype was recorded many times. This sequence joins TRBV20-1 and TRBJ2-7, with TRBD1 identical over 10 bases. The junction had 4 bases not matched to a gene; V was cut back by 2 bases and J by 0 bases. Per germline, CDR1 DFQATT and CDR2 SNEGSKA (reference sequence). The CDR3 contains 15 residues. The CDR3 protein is CSARHWDRGSYEQYF. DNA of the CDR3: TGCAGTGCTAGACACTGGGACAGGGGCTCCTACGAGCAGTACTTC.

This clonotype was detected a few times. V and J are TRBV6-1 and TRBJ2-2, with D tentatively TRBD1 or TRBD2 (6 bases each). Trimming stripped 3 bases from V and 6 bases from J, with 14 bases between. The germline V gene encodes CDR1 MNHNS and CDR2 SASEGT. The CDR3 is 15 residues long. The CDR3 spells CASSEWTGAPGELFF. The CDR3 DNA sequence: TGTGCCAGCAGTGAGTGGACGGGGGCCCCCGGGGAGCTGTTTTTT.

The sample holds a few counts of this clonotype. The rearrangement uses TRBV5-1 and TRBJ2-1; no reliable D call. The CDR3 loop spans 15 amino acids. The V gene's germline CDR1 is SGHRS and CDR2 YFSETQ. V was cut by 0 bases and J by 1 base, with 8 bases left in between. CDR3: CASSLAVGSYNEQFF. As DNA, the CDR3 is TGCGCCAGCAGCTTGGCCGTAGGATCCTACAATGAGCAGTTCTTC.

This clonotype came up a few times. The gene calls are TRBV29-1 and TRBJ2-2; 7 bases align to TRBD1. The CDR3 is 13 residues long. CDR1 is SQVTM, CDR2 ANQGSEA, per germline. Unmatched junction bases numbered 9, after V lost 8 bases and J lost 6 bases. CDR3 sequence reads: CSSAGGRSGELFF. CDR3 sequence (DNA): TGCAGCAGTGCAGGGGGTCGGTCCGGGGAGCTGTTTTTT.

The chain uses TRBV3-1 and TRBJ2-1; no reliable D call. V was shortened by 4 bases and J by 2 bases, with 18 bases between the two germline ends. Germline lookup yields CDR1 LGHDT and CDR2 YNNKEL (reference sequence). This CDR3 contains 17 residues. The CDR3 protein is CASSPYRTPPTYNEQFF. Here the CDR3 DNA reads TGTGCCAGCAGCCCCTACCGTACCCCGCCTACCTACAATGAGCAGTTCTTC.

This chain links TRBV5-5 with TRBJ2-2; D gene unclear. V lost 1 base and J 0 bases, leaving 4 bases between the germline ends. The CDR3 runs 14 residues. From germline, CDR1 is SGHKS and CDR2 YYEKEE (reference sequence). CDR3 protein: CASSLFTNTGELFF. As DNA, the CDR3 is TGTGCCAGCAGCTTGTTCACGAACACCGGGGAGCTGTTTTTT.

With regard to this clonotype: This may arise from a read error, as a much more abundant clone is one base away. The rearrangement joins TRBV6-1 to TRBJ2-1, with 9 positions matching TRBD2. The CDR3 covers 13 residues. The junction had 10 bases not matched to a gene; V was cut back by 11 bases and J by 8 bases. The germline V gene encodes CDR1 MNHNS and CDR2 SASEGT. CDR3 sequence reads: CACKKREVDEQFF. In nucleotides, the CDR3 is TGTGCCTGCAAGAAGCGGGAGGTCGATGAGCAGTTCTTC.

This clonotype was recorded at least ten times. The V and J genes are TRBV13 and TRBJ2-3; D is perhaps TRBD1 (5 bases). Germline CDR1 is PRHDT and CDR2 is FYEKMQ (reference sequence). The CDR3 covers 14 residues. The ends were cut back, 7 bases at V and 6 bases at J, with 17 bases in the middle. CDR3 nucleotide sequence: TGTGCCAGCAAGCTTACGGTAGGGGCCGATACGCAGTATTTT. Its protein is CASKLTVGADTQYF.

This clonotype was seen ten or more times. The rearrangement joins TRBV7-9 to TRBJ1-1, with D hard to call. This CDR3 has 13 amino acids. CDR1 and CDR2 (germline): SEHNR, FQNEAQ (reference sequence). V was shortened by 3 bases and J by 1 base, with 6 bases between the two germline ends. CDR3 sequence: CASSFFPNTEAFF. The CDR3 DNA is TGTGCCAGCAGCTTTTTTCCGAACACTGAAGCTTTCTTT. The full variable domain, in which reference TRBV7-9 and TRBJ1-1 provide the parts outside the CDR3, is DTGVSQNPRHKITKRGQNVTFRCDPISEHNRLYWYRQTLGQGPEFLTYFQNEAQLEKSRLLSDRFSAERPKGSFSTLEIQRTEQGDSAMYLCASSFFPNTEAFFGQGTRLTVV.

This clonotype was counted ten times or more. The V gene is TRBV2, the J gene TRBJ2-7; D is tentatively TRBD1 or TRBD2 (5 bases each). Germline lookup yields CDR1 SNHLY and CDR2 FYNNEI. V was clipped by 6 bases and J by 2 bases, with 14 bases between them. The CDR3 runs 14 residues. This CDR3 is CASRIRDGPYEQYF. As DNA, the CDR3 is TGTGCCAGCAGGATCCGGGACGGGCCCTACGAGCAGTACTTC. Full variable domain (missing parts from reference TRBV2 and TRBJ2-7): EPEVTQTPSHQVTQMGQEVILRCVPISNHLYFYWYRQILGQKVEFLVSFYNNEISEKSEIFDDQFSVERPDGSNFTLKIRSTKLEDSAMYFCASRIRDGPYEQYFGPGTRLTVT.

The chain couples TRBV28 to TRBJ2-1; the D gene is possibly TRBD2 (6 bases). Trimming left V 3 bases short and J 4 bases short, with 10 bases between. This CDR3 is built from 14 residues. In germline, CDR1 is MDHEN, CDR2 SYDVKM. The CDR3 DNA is TGTGCCAGCAGTTTCCTAGCGACTTACAATGAGCAGTTCTTC. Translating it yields CASSFLATYNEQFF.

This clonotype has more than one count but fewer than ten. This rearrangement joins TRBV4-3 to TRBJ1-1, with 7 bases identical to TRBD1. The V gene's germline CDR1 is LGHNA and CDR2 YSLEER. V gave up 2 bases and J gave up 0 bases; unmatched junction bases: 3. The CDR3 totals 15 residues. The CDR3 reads CASSQTGVMNTEAFF. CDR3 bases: TGCGCCAGCAGCCAAACAGGGGTCATGAACACTGAAGCTTTCTTT.

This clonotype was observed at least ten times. The chain's CDR3 is CASSLKRMDTEAFF. CDR3 in DNA: TGTGCCAGCAGTTTAAAAAGGATGGACACTGAAGCTTTCTTT. This chain links TRBV12-3 or TRBV12-4 with TRBJ1-1; D not certain. V gave up 2 bases and J gave up 3 bases, with 10 bases separating them. This CDR3 contains 14 residues.

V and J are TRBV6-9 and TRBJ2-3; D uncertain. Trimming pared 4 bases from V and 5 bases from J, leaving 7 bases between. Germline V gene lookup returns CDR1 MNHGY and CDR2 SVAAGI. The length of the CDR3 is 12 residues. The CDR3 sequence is CASSSGIDTQYF. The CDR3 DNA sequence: TGTGCCAGCAGTTCTGGGATAGATACGCAGTATTTT.

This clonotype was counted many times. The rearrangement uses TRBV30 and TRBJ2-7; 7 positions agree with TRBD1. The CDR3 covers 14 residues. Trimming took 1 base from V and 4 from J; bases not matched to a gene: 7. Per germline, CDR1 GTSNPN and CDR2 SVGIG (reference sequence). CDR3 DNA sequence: TGTGCCTGGAGTGAGGCAGGGGGTTCTTACGAGCAGTACTTC. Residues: CAWSEAGGSYEQYF.

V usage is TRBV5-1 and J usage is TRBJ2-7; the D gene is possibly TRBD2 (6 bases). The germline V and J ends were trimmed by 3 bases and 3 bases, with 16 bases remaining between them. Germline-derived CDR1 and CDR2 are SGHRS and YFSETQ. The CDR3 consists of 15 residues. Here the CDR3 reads CASSSDGRGLYEQYF. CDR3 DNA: TGCGCCAGCAGCTCCGACGGACGGGGACTCTACGAGCAGTACTTC.

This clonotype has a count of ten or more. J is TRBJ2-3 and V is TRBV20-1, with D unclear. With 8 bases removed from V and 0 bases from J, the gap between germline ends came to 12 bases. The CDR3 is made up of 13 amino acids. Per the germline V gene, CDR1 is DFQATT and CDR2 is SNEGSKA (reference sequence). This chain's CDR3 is CSSHPPSTDTQYF. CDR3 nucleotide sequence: TGCAGTTCCCACCCGCCTAGCACAGATACGCAGTATTTT.

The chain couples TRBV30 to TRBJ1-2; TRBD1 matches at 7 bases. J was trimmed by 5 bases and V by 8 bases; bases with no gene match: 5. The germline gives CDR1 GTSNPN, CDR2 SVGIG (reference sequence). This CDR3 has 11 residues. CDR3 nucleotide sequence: TGTGCCGAAGGGGGCGCGTATGGCTACACCTTC. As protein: CAEGGAYGYTF.

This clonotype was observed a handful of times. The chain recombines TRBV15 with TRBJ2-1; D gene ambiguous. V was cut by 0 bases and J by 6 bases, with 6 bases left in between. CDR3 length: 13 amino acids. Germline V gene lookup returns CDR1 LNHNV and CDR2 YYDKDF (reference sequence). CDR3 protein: CATSRDLGNEQFF. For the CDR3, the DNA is TGTGCCACCAGCAGAGATCTGGGCAATGAGCAGTTCTTC.

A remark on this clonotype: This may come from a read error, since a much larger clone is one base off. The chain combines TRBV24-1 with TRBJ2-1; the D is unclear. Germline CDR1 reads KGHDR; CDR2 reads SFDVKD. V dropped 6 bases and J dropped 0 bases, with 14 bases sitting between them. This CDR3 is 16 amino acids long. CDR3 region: CATSPSISASYNEQFF. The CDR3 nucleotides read TGTGCCACCAGTCCTTCCATTTCCGCCTCCTACAATGAGCAGTTCTTC.